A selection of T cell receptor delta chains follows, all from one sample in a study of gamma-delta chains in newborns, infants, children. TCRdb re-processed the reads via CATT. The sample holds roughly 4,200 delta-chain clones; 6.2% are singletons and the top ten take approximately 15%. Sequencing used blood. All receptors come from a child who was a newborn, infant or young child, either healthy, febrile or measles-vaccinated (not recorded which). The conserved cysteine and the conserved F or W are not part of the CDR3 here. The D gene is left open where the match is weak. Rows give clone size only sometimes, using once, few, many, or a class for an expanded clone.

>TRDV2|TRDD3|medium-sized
ACDTLGDTLTAQLF
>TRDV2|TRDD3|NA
ACDIILGDTSSWDTRQMF
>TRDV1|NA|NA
ALGERGDSALWNKLI
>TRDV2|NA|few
ACDKVLGPSWDTRQMF
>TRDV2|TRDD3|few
ACDLWGSSTDKLI
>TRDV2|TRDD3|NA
ACDNIGGYGSWDTRQMF
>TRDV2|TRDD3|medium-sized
ACDTIKLGNTWDTRQMF
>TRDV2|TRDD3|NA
ACDILGDSGQLF
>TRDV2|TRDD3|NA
ACDYLLGDTTWDTRQMF
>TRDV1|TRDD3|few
ALGEPSLDWGIGSTDKLI
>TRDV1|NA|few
ALGDRPSGDTDKLI
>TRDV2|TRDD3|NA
ACDTVSGGYASSWDTRQMF
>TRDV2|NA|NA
ACEGPRSWDTRQMF
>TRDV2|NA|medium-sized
ACDTTGSSWDTRQMF
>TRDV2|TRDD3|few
ACDNDLGDTLYTDKLI
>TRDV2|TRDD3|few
ACDTGGYVVHTYKLI
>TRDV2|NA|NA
ACDTSWPRSWDTRQMF
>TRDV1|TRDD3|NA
ALGELSLSYWGIMRSWDTRQMF
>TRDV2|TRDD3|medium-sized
ACDILGDTSSWDTRQMF
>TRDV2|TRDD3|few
ACDWGIRSWDTRQMF
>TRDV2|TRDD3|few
AWMGGYASSWDTRQMF
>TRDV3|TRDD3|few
ALLGDRVPALLF
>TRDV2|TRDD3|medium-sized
ACDTLGIPSSWDTRQMF
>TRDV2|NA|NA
ASDDVLSDTRDTRQTF
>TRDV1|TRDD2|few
ALGGTFLRRPKADKLI
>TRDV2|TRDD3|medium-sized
ACDTGWGSSWDTRQMF
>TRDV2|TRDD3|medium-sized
ACDAMGDTVTAQLF
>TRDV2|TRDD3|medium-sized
ACDPYWGTYTDKLI
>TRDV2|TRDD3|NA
ACDVLGDTVGSWDTRQMF
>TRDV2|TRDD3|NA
ACDTMGDTSSWDTRQMF
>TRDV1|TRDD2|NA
ALGEPSYADKLI
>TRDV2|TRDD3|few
ACDKLGVSWDTRQIF
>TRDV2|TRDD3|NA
ACDSRAGGVHWDTRQMF
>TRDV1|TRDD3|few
ALGEPIPSITGGLIYTDKLI
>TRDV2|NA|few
ACDTAYSSSWDTRQMF
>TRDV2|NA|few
ACDTVSGGGSSWDTRQMF
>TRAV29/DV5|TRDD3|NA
AASETFLGDKSGTDKLI
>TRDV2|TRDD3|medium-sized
ACDTLGAPSSWDTRQMF
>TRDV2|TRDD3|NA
ACDTVSTTGGTWDTRQMF
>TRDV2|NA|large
ACDTAGSSWDTRQMF